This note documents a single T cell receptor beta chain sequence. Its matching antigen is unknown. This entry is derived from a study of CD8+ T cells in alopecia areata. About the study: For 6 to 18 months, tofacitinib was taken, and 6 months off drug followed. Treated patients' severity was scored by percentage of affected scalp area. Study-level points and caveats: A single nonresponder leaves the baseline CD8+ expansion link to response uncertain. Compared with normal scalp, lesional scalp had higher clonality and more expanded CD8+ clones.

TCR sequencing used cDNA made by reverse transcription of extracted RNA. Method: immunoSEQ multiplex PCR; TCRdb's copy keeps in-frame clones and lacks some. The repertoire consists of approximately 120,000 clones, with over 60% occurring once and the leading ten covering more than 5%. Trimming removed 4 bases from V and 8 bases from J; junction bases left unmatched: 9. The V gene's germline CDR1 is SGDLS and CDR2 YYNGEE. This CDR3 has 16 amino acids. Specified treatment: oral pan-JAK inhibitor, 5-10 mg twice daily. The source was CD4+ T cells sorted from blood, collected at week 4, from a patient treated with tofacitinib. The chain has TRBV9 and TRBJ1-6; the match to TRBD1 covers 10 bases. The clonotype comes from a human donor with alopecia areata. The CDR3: CASSPKPGTGDSPLHF. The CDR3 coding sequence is TGTGCCAGCAGCCCTAAGCCCGGGACAGGGGATTCACCCCTCCACTTT. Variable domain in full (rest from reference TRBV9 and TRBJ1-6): DSGVTQTPKHLITATGQRVTLRCSPRSGDLSVYWYQQSLDQGLQFLIQYYNGEERAKGNILERFSAQQFPDLHSELNLSSLELGDSALYFCASSPKPGTGDSPLHFGNGTRLTVT.